A single sample is the source of the 15 T cell receptor beta chains below, sequenced in a study of T-cell memory formation after mild COVID-19. TCRdb redid the calling of the 5' RACE reads with MiXCR, one entry per CDR3 protein. This sample has about 430,000 distinct CDR3 sequences; roughly a quarter occur once, and the top ten carry around 8.7%. The sequenced material came from PBMCs or a T cell subset sorted from them (not recorded which). These receptors were collected from an adult woman who had mild COVID-19 (a few samples of this study predate the infection). Cell type and time point are not known.

This clonotype was detected only a few times. The chain is built from TRBV4-3 and TRBJ2-1, with 10 positions matching TRBD2. With V trimmed by 4 bases and J by 0 bases, 9 bases remained unmatched. CDR3 length: 18 residues. CDR1 LGHNA and CDR2 YSLEER come from the germline V gene. The CDR3 DNA is TGCGCCAGCAGCCGATCTAGCGGGAGCCCAAGCTCCTACAATGAGCAGTTCTTC. It is translated as CASSRSSGSPSSYNEQFF.

V gene TRBV20-1 combines with J gene TRBJ1-3; TRBD1 might be the D (6 bases). This CDR3 spans 14 amino acids. Germline loops: CDR1 DFQATT, CDR2 SNEGSKA (reference sequence). Trimming left V 6 bases short and J 0 bases short, with 12 bases between. CDR3 DNA: TGCAGTGCCAGGGACAAAACCTCTGGAAACACCATATATTTT. This encodes CSARDKTSGNTIYF.

This clonotype was detected many times. The chain uses TRBV7-6 and TRBJ1-1, with 7 nucleotides matching TRBD1. Germline V gives CDR1 SGHVS, CDR2 FNYEAQ. The CDR3 runs to 14 residues. J gave up 3 bases and V 0 bases, and 1 base lay outside the gene matches. Written as DNA, the CDR3 is TGTGCCAGCAGCTTAGCCAGGGGGGACACTGAAGCTTTCTTT. Its protein is CASSLARGDTEAFF.

This clonotype was observed at least ten times. The chain combines TRBV7-9 with TRBJ1-1; D may be TRBD1 (5 bases). The CDR3 length is 14 residues. Germline V gives CDR1 SEHNR, CDR2 FQNEAQ (reference sequence). V lost 5 bases to trimming and J lost 1 base, with 11 bases between them. The CDR3 DNA reads as TGTGCCAGCAGCCTCGGGGGGAGGAACACTGAAGCTTTCTTT. Encoded protein: CASSLGGRNTEAFF.

The genes are TRBV6-5 and TRBJ2-5; no definite D call. In germline, CDR1 is MNHEY, CDR2 SVGAGI. This CDR3 is 14 amino acids long. With 3 bases removed from V and 4 bases from J, the gap between germline ends came to 12 bases. CDR3 nucleotide sequence: TGTGCCAGCAGTTATGGAAGAGCCCGAGAGACCCAGTACTTC. Translation gives CASSYGRARETQYF.

This clonotype was observed a few times. V usage is TRBV6-2 or TRBV6-3 and J usage is TRBJ1-4; D remains unclear. CDR3 length equals 14 residues. Germline V gives CDR1 MNHEY, CDR2 SVGEGT. The V end was cut by 7 bases, the J end by 4 bases, with 13 bases between. CDR3 coding DNA: TGTGCCAGCAACGGACTTTCGCTTAATGAAAAACTGTTTTTT. This encodes CASNGLSLNEKLFF.

The table lists this clonotype with a few counts. V and J are TRBV12-3 or TRBV12-4 and TRBJ2-1, with a weak D call TRBD1 (6 bases). The length of the CDR3 is 12 residues. Trimming stripped 3 bases from V and 14 bases from J, with 14 bases between. The CDR3 region has the DNA TGTGCCAGCAGTTTCTATGGACCAGGGGAGTTCTTC. It codes for CASSFYGPGEFF.

The chain has TRBV6-6 and TRBJ2-1; D might be TRBD2 (6 bases). Germline-derived CDR1 and CDR2 are MNHNY and SVGAGI (reference sequence). The V end lost 8 bases, the J end lost 8 bases, and 19 bases lay between the germline ends. The CDR3 contains 14 residues. This CDR3 reads CASGQAGLRDEQFF. CDR3 nucleotide sequence: TGTGCCAGCGGTCAAGCGGGTCTCCGGGATGAGCAGTTCTTC.

This clonotype was recorded a few times. The chain carries TRBV7-3 and TRBJ1-5; a possible D gene is TRBD1 (5 bases). CDR1 SGHTA and CDR2 FQGTGA come from the germline V gene. CDR3 size: 13 residues. Trimming removed 4 bases at V and 9 bases at J, with 13 bases between. CDR3 sequence: CASSSGRQGPQHF. CDR3 sequence (DNA): TGTGCCAGCAGCTCAGGGAGGCAGGGGCCCCAGCATTTT.

This clonotype was seen only a few times. V and J are TRBV6-4 and TRBJ1-1, with 12 bases that match TRBD1. Germline CDR1 MRHNA, CDR2 SNTAGT. CDR3 length: 16 amino acids. The V gene end was trimmed by 6 bases and the J gene end by 6 bases; junction bases not matched to a gene: 11. CDR3 DNA: TGTGCCAGCAGCGCCGGGACAGGGGGCAGGTTTTCTGAAGCTTTCTTT. It encodes CASSAGTGGRFSEAFF.

The V gene is TRBV12-3 or TRBV12-4, the J gene TRBJ2-5, with 7 bases fitting TRBD1. This CDR3 is built from 12 residues. V gave up 6 bases and J gave up 9 bases; unmatched junction bases: 7. CDR3 nucleotide sequence: TGTGCCAGCAGGGTACGACAGGGATCCCAGTACTTC. It encodes CASRVRQGSQYF.

This chain uses TRBV20-1 with TRBJ1-4, with 10 bases aligning to TRBD1. V lost 2 bases and J lost 7; bases outside the gene matches: 7. The CDR3 consists of 15 residues. From germline, CDR1 is DFQATT and CDR2 SNEGSKA (reference sequence). Here the CDR3 DNA reads TGCAGTGCTAGACGGCGACAGGGGGCGGGTGAAAAACTGTTTTTT. Protein: CSARRRQGAGEKLFF.

This clonotype appeared a few times. The V and J genes are TRBV7-6 and TRBJ2-1; D is ambiguous. The germline gives CDR1 SGHVS, CDR2 FNYEAQ. CDR3 length: 12 amino acids. Trimming cost V 4 bases and J 8 bases, with 9 bases left between them. CDR3 loop: CASSSTRHEQFF. In DNA form, the CDR3 reads TGTGCCAGCAGCTCGACTCGGCATGAGCAGTTCTTC.

This clonotype was seen more than once but under ten times. The V gene is TRBV20-1, the J gene TRBJ1-4; D remains ambiguous. V was pared by 5 bases and J by 7 bases, with 14 bases between. Per germline, CDR1 DFQATT and CDR2 SNEGSKA (reference sequence). CDR3 length equals 13 residues. The CDR3 DNA reads as TGCAGTGCTTGCCCTCTCGCCTGTGAAAAACTGTTTTTT. Encoded protein: CSACPLACEKLFF.

The table lists this clonotype with many counts. The CDR3 DNA reads TGTGCCAGCAGCTTAGAAGCGGGAGTAAACACAGATACGCAGTATTTT. Amino acids: CASSLEAGVNTDTQYF. The chain has TRBV7-2 and TRBJ2-3, with TRBD2 identical over 8 bases. V shed 1 base, J shed 2 bases, and the junction held 5 bases outside the gene matches. The CDR3 contains 16 residues. Germline V CDR1 and CDR2: SGHTA, FQGNSA.